The clone carrying this T cell receptor (beta chain) was found many times. The CDR3 is 15 amino acids. Germline V gene lookup returns CDR1 SGHAT and CDR2 FQNNGV. Trimming cost V 1 base and J 6 bases, with 13 bases left between them. RNA transcripts served as the template for amplifying TCR beta CDR3 regions. HTBI primers were employed in a first-round RT-PCR of the TCR CDR3. One entry per CDR3 protein results from TCRdb running MiXCR on the multiplex PCR reads. The sample contains under 400,000 distinct CDR3 sequences, around 16% of which appear only once. This entry comes from a study of T cells in Graves' hyperthyroidism and ophthalmopathy. On the study more broadly: Before treatment of any kind, peripheral blood was taken at initial diagnosis.

The patients, who ranged from 18 to 65 in age, presented with newly diagnosed hyperthyroidism lasting under 2 months. Exclusion of a patient resulted from uncontrolled infection, other autoimmune disease, pregnancy or lactation. Around 10 ml fresh peripheral blood yielded the PBMCs. This sequence joins TRBV11-2 and TRBJ2-1, with D perhaps matching TRBD2 (6 bases). The clonotype comes from a man aged 30 to 45 with Graves' hyperthyroidism. The sample comprised blood. Here the CDR3 reads CASSLGALAANEQFF. The CDR3, as DNA: TGTGCCAGCAGCTTAGGGGCTTTAGCGGCCAATGAGCAGTTCTTC.